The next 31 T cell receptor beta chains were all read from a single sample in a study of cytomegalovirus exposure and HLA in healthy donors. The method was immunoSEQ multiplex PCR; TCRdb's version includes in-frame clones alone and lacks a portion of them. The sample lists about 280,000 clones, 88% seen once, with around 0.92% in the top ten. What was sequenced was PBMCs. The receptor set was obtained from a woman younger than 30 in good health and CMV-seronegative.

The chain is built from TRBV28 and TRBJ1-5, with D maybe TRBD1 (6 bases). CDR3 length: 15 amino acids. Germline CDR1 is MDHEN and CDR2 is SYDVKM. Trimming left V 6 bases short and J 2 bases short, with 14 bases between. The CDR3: CASRDRIRGNQPQHF. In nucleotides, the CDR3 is TGTGCCAGCAGAGACAGGATCCGGGGCAATCAGCCCCAGCATTTT.

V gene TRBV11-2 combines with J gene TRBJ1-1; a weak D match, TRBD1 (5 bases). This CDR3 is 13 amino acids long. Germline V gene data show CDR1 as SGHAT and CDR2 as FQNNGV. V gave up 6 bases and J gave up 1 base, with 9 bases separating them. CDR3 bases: TGTGCCAGCAGACGCAGGGAGAACACTGAAGCTTTCTTT. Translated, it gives CASRRRENTEAFF.

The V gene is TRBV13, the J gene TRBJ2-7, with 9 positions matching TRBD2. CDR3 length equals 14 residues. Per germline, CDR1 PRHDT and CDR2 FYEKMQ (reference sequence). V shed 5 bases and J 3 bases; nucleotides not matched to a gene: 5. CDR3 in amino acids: CASSLGTSSYEQYF. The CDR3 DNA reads TGTGCCAGCAGCCTCGGGACTAGCAGCTACGAGCAGTACTTC. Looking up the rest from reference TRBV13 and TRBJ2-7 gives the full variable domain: AAGVIQSPRHLIKEKRETATLKCYPIPRHDTVYWYQQGPGQDPQFLISFYEKMQSDKGSIPDRFSAQQFSDYHSELNMSSLELGDSALYFCASSLGTSSYEQYFGPGTRLTVT.

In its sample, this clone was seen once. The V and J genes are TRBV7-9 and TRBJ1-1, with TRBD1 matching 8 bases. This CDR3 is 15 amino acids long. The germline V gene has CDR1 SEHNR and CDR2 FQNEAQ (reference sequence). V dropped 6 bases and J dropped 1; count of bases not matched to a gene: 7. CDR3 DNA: TGTGCCAGCAGTTCTCTGGGGACAGGGAACACTGAAGCTTTCTTT. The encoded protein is CASSSLGTGNTEAFF.

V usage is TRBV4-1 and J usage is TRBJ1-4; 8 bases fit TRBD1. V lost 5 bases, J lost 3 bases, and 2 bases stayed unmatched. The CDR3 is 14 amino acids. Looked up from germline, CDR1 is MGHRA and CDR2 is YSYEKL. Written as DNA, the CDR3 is TGCGCCAGCAGCACGACAGGGGCTAATGAAAAACTGTTTTTT. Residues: CASSTTGANEKLFF.

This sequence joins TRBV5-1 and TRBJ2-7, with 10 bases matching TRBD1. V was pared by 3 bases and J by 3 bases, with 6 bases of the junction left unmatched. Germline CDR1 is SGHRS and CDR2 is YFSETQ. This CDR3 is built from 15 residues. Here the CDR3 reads CASSSWDRGGYEQYF. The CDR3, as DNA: TGCGCCAGCAGCTCCTGGGACAGGGGCGGCTACGAGCAGTACTTC. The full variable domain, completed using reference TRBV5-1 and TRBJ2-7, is KAGVTQTPRYLIKTRGQQVTLSCSPISGHRSVSWYQQTPGQGLQFLFEYFSETQRNKGNFPGRFSGRQFSNSRSEMNVSTLELGDSALYLCASSSWDRGGYEQYFGPGTRLTVT.

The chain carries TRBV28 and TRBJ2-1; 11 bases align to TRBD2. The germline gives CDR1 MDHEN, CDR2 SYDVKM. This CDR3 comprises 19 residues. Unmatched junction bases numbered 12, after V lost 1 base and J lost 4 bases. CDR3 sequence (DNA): TGTGCCAGCAGTTTATCCCTAGCGGGAGGCGGCCCTGAATACAATGAGCAGTTCTTC. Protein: CASSLSLAGGGPEYNEQFF.

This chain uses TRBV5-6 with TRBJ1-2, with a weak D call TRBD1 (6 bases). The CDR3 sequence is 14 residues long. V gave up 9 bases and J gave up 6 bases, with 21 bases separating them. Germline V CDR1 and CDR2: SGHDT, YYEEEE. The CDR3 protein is CATQSKQGRDGYTF. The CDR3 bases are TGTGCCACTCAAAGCAAGCAGGGGAGGGATGGCTACACCTTC.

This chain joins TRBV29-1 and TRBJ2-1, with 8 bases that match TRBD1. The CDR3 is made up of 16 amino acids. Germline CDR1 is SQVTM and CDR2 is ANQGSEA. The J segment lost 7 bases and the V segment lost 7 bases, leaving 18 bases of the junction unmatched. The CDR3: CSASRETGVSSNEQFF. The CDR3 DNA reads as TGCAGCGCTAGCCGCGAGACAGGGGTTAGCAGTAATGAGCAGTTCTTC.

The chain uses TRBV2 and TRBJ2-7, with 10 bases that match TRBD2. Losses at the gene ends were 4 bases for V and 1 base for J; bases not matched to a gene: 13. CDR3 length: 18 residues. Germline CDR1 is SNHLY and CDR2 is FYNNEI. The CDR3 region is CASSVLTSGPYGSYEQYF. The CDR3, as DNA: TGTGCCAGCAGTGTATTGACTAGCGGGCCTTACGGGTCCTACGAGCAGTACTTC.

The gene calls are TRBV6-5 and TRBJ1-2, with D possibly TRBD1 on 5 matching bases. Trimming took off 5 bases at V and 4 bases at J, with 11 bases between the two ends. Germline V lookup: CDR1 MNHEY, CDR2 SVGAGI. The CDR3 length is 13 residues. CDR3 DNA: TGTGCCAGCAGTGAAGGGGAAGGCTATGGCTACACCTTC. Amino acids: CASSEGEGYGYTF.

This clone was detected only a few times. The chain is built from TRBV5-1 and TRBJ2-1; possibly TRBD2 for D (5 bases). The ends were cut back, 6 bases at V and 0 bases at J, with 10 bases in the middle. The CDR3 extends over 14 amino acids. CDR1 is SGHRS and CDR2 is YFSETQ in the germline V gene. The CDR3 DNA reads TGCGCCAGCACCCCAGACTACTCCTACAATGAGCAGTTCTTC. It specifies CASTPDYSYNEQFF.

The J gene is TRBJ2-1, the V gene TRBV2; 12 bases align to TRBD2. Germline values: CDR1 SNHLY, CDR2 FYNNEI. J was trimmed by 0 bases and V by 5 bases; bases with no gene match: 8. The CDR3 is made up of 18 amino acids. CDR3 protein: CASSPLAGGGDSYNEQFF. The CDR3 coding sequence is TGTGCCAGCAGTCCACTAGCGGGAGGAGGGGACTCCTACAATGAGCAGTTCTTC.

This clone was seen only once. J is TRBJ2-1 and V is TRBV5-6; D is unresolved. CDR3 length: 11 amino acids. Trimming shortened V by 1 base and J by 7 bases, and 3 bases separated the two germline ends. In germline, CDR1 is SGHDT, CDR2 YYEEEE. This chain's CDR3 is CASSLSNEQFF. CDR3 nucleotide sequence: TGTGCCAGCAGCTTGTCAAATGAGCAGTTCTTC.

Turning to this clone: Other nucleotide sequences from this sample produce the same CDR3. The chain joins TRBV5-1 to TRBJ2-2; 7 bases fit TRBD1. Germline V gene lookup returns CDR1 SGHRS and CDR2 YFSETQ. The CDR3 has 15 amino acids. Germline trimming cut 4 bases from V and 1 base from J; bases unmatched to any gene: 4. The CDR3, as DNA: TGCGCCAGCAGCCAAAGACAGGGGAACACCGGGGAGCTGTTTTTT. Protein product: CASSQRQGNTGELFF. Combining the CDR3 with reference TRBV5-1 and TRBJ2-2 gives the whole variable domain KAGVTQTPRYLIKTRGQQVTLSCSPISGHRSVSWYQQTPGQGLQFLFEYFSETQRNKGNFPGRFSGRQFSNSRSEMNVSTLELGDSALYLCASSQRQGNTGELFFGEGSRLTVL.

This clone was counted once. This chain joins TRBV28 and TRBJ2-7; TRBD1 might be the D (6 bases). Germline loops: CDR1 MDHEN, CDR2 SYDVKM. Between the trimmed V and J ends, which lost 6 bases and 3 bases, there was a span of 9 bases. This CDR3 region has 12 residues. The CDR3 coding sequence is TGTGCCAGCAGGAGGGGGAGCTACGAGCAGTACTTC. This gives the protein CASRRGSYEQYF.

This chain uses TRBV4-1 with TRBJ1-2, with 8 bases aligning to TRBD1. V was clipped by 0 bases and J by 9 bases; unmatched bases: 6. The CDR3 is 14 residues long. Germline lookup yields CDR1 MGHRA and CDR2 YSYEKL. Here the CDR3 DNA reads TGCGCCAGCAGCCAAGATAGGACAGGGCTGAGCTACACCTTC. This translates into CASSQDRTGLSYTF.

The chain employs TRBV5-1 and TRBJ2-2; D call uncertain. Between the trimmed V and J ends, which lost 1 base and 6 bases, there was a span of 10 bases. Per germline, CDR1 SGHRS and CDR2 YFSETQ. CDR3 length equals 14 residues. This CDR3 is CASSLSLPPGELFF. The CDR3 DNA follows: TGCGCCAGCAGCTTGTCACTCCCCCCCGGGGAGCTGTTTTTT.

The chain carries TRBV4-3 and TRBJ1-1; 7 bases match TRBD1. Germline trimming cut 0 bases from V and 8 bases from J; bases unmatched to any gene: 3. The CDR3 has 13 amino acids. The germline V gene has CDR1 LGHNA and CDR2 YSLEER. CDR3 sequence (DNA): TGCGCCAGCAGCCAAGATGCGGACAGGGAAGCTTTCTTT. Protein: CASSQDADREAFF.

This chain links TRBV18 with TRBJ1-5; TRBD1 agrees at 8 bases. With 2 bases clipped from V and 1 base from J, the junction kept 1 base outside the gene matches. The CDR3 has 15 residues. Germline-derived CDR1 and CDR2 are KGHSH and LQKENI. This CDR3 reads CASSPDRGSNQPQHF. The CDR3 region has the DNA TGTGCCAGCTCACCAGACAGGGGAAGCAATCAGCCCCAGCATTTT.

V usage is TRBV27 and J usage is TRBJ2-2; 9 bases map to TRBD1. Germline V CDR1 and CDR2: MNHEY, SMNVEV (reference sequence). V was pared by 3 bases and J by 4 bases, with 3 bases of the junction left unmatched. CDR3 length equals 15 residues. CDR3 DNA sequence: TGTGCCAGCAGTTTGGGGACAGGGAGCACCGGGGAGCTGTTTTTT. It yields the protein CASSLGTGSTGELFF.

In DNA, the CDR3 is TGCGCCAGCAGCTTGAACGGGTTCCGACAGGGCGGGAACACTGAAGCTTTCTTT. Amino acids: CASSLNGFRQGGNTEAFF. V and J are TRBV5-1 and TRBJ1-1, with 7 bases identical to TRBD1. V trimming: 1 base; J trimming: 1 base; junction bases outside the gene matches: 13. This CDR3 comprises 18 residues. Germline CDR1 is SGHRS and CDR2 is YFSETQ.

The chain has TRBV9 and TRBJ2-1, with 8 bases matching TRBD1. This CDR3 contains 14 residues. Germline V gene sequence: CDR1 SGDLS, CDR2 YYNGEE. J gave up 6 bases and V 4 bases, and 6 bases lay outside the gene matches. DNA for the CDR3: TGTGCCAGCAGCTCCCAGGGGGCGCCCAATGAGCAGTTCTTC. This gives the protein CASSSQGAPNEQFF.

The CDR3 is CASRFEGSGYGYTF. CDR3 coding DNA: TGCGCCAGCCGGTTCGAGGGCTCCGGCTATGGCTACACCTTC. V is TRBV5-1 and J is TRBJ1-2; no clear D gene. This CDR3 spans 14 amino acids. Looked up from germline, CDR1 is SGHRS and CDR2 is YFSETQ. With 7 bases removed from V and 4 bases from J, the gap between germline ends came to 17 bases.

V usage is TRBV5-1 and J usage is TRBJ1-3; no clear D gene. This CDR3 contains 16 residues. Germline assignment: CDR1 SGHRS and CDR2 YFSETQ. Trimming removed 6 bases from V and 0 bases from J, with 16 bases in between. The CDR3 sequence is CASTRGGENSGNTIYF. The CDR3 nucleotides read TGCGCCAGCACCAGAGGAGGAGAGAACTCTGGAAACACCATATATTTT.

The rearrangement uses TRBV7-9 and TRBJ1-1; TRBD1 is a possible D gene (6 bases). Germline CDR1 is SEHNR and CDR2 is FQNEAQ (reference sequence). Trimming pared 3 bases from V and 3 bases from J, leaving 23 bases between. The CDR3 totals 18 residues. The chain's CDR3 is CASSFPFREGRQDTEAFF. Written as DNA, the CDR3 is TGTGCCAGCAGCTTCCCCTTTCGTGAGGGCAGACAGGACACTGAAGCTTTCTTT.

This CDR3 reads CASSSTGTVGLDTEAFF. DNA of the CDR3: TGCGCCAGCAGCAGCACCGGGACAGTGGGATTGGACACTGAAGCTTTCTTT. This chain uses TRBV5-1 with TRBJ1-1, with 7 bases matching TRBD1. The CDR3 consists of 17 residues. J was trimmed by 3 bases and V by 4 bases; bases with no gene match: 15. The germline V gene encodes CDR1 SGHRS and CDR2 YFSETQ.

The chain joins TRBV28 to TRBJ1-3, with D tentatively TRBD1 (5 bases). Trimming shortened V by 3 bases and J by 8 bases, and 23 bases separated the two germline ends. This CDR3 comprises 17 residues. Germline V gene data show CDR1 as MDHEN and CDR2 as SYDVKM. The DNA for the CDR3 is TGTGCCAGCAGTTTGGGTGGGGCAGGGTCCCAGCAATACACCATATATTTT. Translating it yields CASSLGGAGSQQYTIYF.

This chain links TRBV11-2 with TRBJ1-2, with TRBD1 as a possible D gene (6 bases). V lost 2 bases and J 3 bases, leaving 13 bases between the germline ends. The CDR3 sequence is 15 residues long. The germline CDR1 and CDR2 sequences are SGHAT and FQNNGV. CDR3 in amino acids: CASSLSLRGDYGYTF. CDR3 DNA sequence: TGTGCCAGCAGCTTATCCCTCAGGGGCGACTATGGCTACACCTTC. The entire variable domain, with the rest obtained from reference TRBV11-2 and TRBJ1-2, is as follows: EAGVAQSPRYKIIEKRQSVAFWCNPISGHATLYWYQQILGQGPKLLIQFQNNGVVDDSQLPKDRFSAERLKGVDSTLKIQPAKLEDSAVYLCASSLSLRGDYGYTFGSGTRLTVV.

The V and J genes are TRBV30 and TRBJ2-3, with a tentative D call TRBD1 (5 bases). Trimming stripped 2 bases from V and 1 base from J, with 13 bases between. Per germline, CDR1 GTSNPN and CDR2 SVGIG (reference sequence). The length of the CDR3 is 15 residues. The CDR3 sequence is CAWSQDIRGTDTQYF. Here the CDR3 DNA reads TGTGCCTGGAGTCAGGACATACGGGGCACAGATACGCAGTATTTT.

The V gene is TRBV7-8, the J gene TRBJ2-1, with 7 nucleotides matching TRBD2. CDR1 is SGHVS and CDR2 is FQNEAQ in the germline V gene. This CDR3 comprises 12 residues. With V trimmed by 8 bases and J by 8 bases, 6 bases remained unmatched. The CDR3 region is CASGLVPDEQFF. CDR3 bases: TGTGCCAGCGGACTAGTACCCGATGAGCAGTTCTTC.